The 8 T cell receptor beta chains presented below share a single source sample, sequenced in a study of blood T cell repertoires in COVID-19. Only in-frame clones appear in the TCRdb table, and some are missing; sequencing was by immunoSEQ multiplex PCR. The sample holds more than 200,000 clones, more than 70% seen once. Material for sequencing was PBMCs or T cells enriched from blood (not recorded which). Receptors originate from a man aged 25 to 45 with acute COVID-19.

The rearrangement joins TRBV9 to TRBJ1-4, with D possibly matching TRBD1 (5 bases). The germline gives CDR1 SGDLS, CDR2 YYNGEE. The CDR3 extends over 15 amino acids. Trimming took off 2 bases at V and 7 bases at J, with 15 bases between the two ends. The CDR3 nucleotides are TGTGCCAGCAGCGTGGGGCCCTCCTGGAGTGAAAAACTGTTTTTT. Translating gives CASSVGPSWSEKLFF.

On this clone itself: Other DNA sequences of this sample code for an identical CDR3. The chain is built from TRBV27 and TRBJ1-1; 8 bases match TRBD1. The V gene end was trimmed by 5 bases and the J gene end by 4 bases; junction bases not matched to a gene: 3. The CDR3 has 13 amino acids. Germline assignment: CDR1 MNHEY and CDR2 SMNVEV (reference sequence). The CDR3 here is CASSTGGRTEAFF. CDR3 DNA: TGTGCCAGCAGTACAGGGGGACGCACTGAAGCTTTCTTT.

This sequence joins TRBV12-3 or TRBV12-4 and TRBJ1-1, with D perhaps matching TRBD1 (6 bases). The CDR3 loop spans 13 amino acids. The CDR3 coding sequence is TGTGTCACCAGGGGCAGCCAGAACACTGAAGCTTTCTTT. Translating gives CVTRGSQNTEAFF.

This rearrangement joins TRBV27 to TRBJ1-6; D gene unclear. Deletions cut 3 bases from V and 3 bases from J, with 12 bases between. CDR1 is MNHEY, CDR2 SMNVEV, per germline (reference sequence). The CDR3 is 16 residues long. CDR3 in DNA: TGTGCCAGCAGTTTGAGGCAGGCGGGCTATAATTCACCCCTCCACTTT. Its translation is CASSLRQAGYNSPLHF.

The gene calls are TRBV7-9 and TRBJ1-2; D gene unclear. This CDR3 region has 15 residues. V lost 0 bases to trimming and J lost 6 bases, with 14 bases between them. Germline CDR1 SEHNR, CDR2 FQNEAQ (reference sequence). The CDR3, as DNA: TGTGCCAGCAGCTTAGCTCTGGTTGGGAGCGATGGCTACACCTTC. Its translation: CASSLALVGSDGYTF.

V is TRBV7-9 and J is TRBJ2-5, with 8 bases matching TRBD2. The CDR3 runs 15 residues. CDR1 is SEHNR and CDR2 is FQNEAQ in the germline V gene (reference sequence). The V and J ends lost 5 bases and 3 bases, in that order; junction bases with no gene match: 8. The CDR3 is CASSAGTRGEETQYF. CDR3 DNA: TGTGCCAGCAGCGCCGGGACTAGGGGAGAAGAGACCCAGTACTTC.

The chain recombines TRBV5-1 with TRBJ1-2, with TRBD1 matching over 11 bases. The CDR3 has 14 residues. V shed 4 bases and J 7 bases; nucleotides not matched to a gene: 6. Germline V gene data show CDR1 as SGHRS and CDR2 as YFSETQ. CDR3 coding DNA: TGCGCCAGCAGCCCGGGACAGGGGGTGACTGGCTACACCTTC. Amino acid sequence: CASSPGQGVTGYTF. Looking up the rest from reference TRBV5-1 and TRBJ1-2 gives the full variable domain: KAGVTQTPRYLIKTRGQQVTLSCSPISGHRSVSWYQQTPGQGLQFLFEYFSETQRNKGNFPGRFSGRQFSNSRSEMNVSTLELGDSALYLCASSPGQGVTGYTFGSGTRLTVV.

This chain links TRBV19 with TRBJ2-2, with D possibly TRBD1 on 6 matching bases. The CDR3 has 15 amino acids. Trimming took 8 bases from V and 4 from J, leaving 17 bases between them. Germline lookup yields CDR1 LNHDA and CDR2 SQIVND (reference sequence). The CDR3 DNA follows: TGTGCCAGTTCTCAGGGGTTAGGGGGCACCGGGGAGCTGTTTTTT. Its translation: CASSQGLGGTGELFF.